The rows below give T cell receptor beta chains drawn from one sample of a study of CD8+CD57+ T cells in acquired aplastic anemia. MiXCR, run by TCRdb on the reads, gives a single entry per CDR3 protein. The table records roughly 180,000 distinct CDR3 sequences, 45% to 60% of them present only once. Input material: sorted CD4+, CD8+, or CD8+CD57+ T cells (not recorded which) from PBMCs. These receptors were obtained from a human donor with aplastic anemia. Both conserved end residues are part of each CDR3. The D gene is left open where the match is weak. Rows give clone size only sometimes, using once, few, many, or a class for an expanded clone.

cdr3_aa: CASSLVWGSRDEQYF
cdr3_nt: TGTGCCAGCAGCTTGGTGTGGGGGAGTCGGGACGAGCAGTACTTC
j_call: TRBJ2-7
d_call: .
clone_size: many
v_call: TRBV11-2
cdr3_length: 15

cdr3_aa: CASKRDGGTGELFF
cdr3_nt: TGTGCCAGCAAACGGGACGGAGGAACCGGGGAGCTGTTTTTT
j_call: TRBJ2-2
d_call: .
clone_size: many
v_call: TRBV6-1
cdr3_length: 14

cdr3_aa: CATGDSPYNEQFF
cdr3_nt: TGTGCCACCGGGGACAGTCCCTACAATGAGCAGTTCTTC
j_call: TRBJ2-1
d_call: TRBD1
clone_size: .
v_call: TRBV24-1
cdr3_length: 13

cdr3_aa: CASSWGGNQPQHF
cdr3_nt: TGTGCCAGCAGCTGGGGTGGCAATCAGCCCCAGCATTTT
j_call: TRBJ1-5
d_call: .
clone_size: many
v_call: TRBV6-5
cdr3_length: 13

cdr3_aa: CLTEGYTF
cdr3_nt: TGCTTGACCGAGGGCTACACCTTC
j_call: TRBJ1-2
d_call: .
clone_size: .
v_call: TRBV6-4
cdr3_length: 8

cdr3_aa: CAISVTAGPNSYEQYF
cdr3_nt: TGTGCCATCAGTGTCACCGCGGGCCCGAACTCCTACGAGCAGTACTTC
j_call: TRBJ2-7
d_call: .
clone_size: .
v_call: TRBV10-3
cdr3_length: 16

cdr3_aa: CSVEKGFSGNTIYF
cdr3_nt: TGCAGCGTTGAAAAAGGCTTCTCTGGAAACACCATATATTTT
j_call: TRBJ1-3
d_call: .
clone_size: .
v_call: TRBV29-1
cdr3_length: 14

cdr3_aa: CASSDAGGSYEQYF
cdr3_nt: TGCGCCAGCAGTGACGCGGGAGGGTCCTACGAGCAGTACTTC
j_call: TRBJ2-7
d_call: TRBD2
clone_size: .
v_call: TRBV10-1
cdr3_length: 14

cdr3_aa: CSAREGHRYEQYF
cdr3_nt: TGCAGTGCTAGGGAAGGTCACCGCTACGAGCAGTACTTC
j_call: TRBJ2-7
d_call: .
clone_size: many
v_call: TRBV20-1
cdr3_length: 13

cdr3_aa: CASSPLGRGSNQPQHF
cdr3_nt: TGCGCCAGCAGCCCCCTGGGTAGGGGAAGCAATCAGCCCCAGCATTTT
j_call: TRBJ1-5
d_call: .
clone_size: .
v_call: TRBV4-1
cdr3_length: 16

cdr3_aa: CAWIRQVPGYGYTF
cdr3_nt: TGTGCCTGGATCCGACAGGTCCCTGGCTATGGCTACACCTTC
j_call: TRBJ1-2
d_call: .
clone_size: .
v_call: TRBV30
cdr3_length: 14

cdr3_aa: CASSSNLGVNSPLHF
cdr3_nt: TGTGCCAGCAGCTCCAACTTGGGAGTTAATTCACCCCTCCACTTT
j_call: TRBJ1-6
d_call: .
clone_size: few
v_call: TRBV7-9
cdr3_length: 15

cdr3_aa: CSARGARADGYTF
cdr3_nt: TGCAGTGCTAGGGGGGCGCGGGCGGATGGCTACACCTTC
j_call: TRBJ1-2
d_call: .
clone_size: many
v_call: TRBV20-1
cdr3_length: 13

cdr3_aa: CASSQGIPGQGAQEQYF
cdr3_nt: TGTGCCAGCAGCCAGGGAATCCCGGGACAGGGGGCTCAAGAGCAGTACTTC
j_call: TRBJ2-7
d_call: TRBD1
clone_size: .
v_call: TRBV2
cdr3_length: 17

cdr3_aa: CASTYGGGANEQYF
cdr3_nt: TGTGCCAGCACCTACGGGGGGGGGGCCAACGAGCAGTACTTC
j_call: TRBJ2-7
d_call: TRBD2
clone_size: few
v_call: TRBV2
cdr3_length: 14

cdr3_aa: CSVQRWQGNTEAFF
cdr3_nt: TGCAGTGTTCAGAGATGGCAGGGGAACACTGAAGCTTTCTTT
j_call: TRBJ1-1
d_call: .
clone_size: many
v_call: TRBV20-1
cdr3_length: 14

cdr3_aa: CASSERQTQETQYF
cdr3_nt: TGTGCCAGCAGTGAAAGACAGACTCAAGAGACCCAGTACTTC
j_call: TRBJ2-5
d_call: .
clone_size: .
v_call: TRBV2
cdr3_length: 14

cdr3_aa: CAISERQDTEAFF
cdr3_nt: TGTGCCATCAGTGAGAGACAGGACACTGAAGCTTTCTTT
j_call: TRBJ1-1
d_call: .
clone_size: many
v_call: TRBV10-3
cdr3_length: 13

cdr3_aa: CANSLAGDYGYTF
cdr3_nt: TGTGCCAACAGCTTAGCGGGGGACTATGGCTACACCTTC
j_call: TRBJ1-2
d_call: .
clone_size: .
v_call: TRBV7-9
cdr3_length: 13

cdr3_aa: CASSFQVGDTEAFF
cdr3_nt: TGTGCCAGCAGCTTTCAGGTCGGGGACACTGAAGCTTTCTTT
j_call: TRBJ1-1
d_call: .
clone_size: many
v_call: TRBV5-6
cdr3_length: 14

cdr3_aa: CASSLEGEKLFF
cdr3_nt: TGTGCCAGCAGCTTAGAAGGAGAAAAACTGTTTTTT
j_call: TRBJ1-4
d_call: .
clone_size: few
v_call: TRBV7-2
cdr3_length: 12

cdr3_aa: CASSLSAAMNTEAFF
cdr3_nt: TGTGCCAGCAGCTTAAGTGCGGCCATGAACACTGAAGCTTTCTTT
j_call: TRBJ1-1
d_call: .
clone_size: once
v_call: TRBV7-7
cdr3_length: 15

cdr3_aa: CASSPTDYEQYF
cdr3_nt: TGTGCCAGCAGTCCCACCGACTACGAGCAGTACTTC
j_call: TRBJ2-7
d_call: .
clone_size: .
v_call: TRBV7-2
cdr3_length: 12

cdr3_aa: CASSEGGPYGYTF
cdr3_nt: TGTGCCAGCAGTGAGGGGGGACCATATGGCTACACCTTC
j_call: TRBJ1-2
d_call: .
clone_size: few
v_call: TRBV25-1
cdr3_length: 13

cdr3_aa: CARPAGADTQYF
cdr3_nt: TGTGCCAGACCCGCGGGGGCAGATACGCAGTATTTT
j_call: TRBJ2-3
d_call: TRBD2
clone_size: many
v_call: TRBV25-1
cdr3_length: 12

cdr3_aa: CASSEYSSRNEQFF
cdr3_nt: TGTGCCAGCAGTGAATACAGTAGCAGGAATGAGCAGTTCTTC
j_call: TRBJ2-1
d_call: .
clone_size: .
v_call: TRBV25-1
cdr3_length: 14

cdr3_aa: CSASQGGSNQPQHF
cdr3_nt: TGCAGTGCTTCCCAGGGGGGTAGCAATCAGCCCCAGCATTTT
j_call: TRBJ1-5
d_call: TRBD1
clone_size: many
v_call: TRBV20-1
cdr3_length: 14

cdr3_aa: CSVGQGAQSGELFF
cdr3_nt: TGCAGCGTTGGACAGGGGGCGCAGAGCGGGGAGCTGTTTTTT
j_call: TRBJ2-2
d_call: TRBD1
clone_size: .
v_call: TRBV29-1
cdr3_length: 14

cdr3_aa: CAVSGSGHNEQFF
cdr3_nt: TGTGCCGTCAGCGGTTCTGGCCACAATGAGCAGTTCTTC
j_call: TRBJ2-1
d_call: .
clone_size: .
v_call: TRBV10-3
cdr3_length: 13

cdr3_aa: CASSHSGQGTDTQYF
cdr3_nt: TGCGCCAGCAGCCATTCGGGACAGGGCACAGATACGCAGTATTTT
j_call: TRBJ2-3
d_call: TRBD1
clone_size: many
v_call: TRBV4-1
cdr3_length: 15

cdr3_aa: CASSRVGGSPLHF
cdr3_nt: TGCGCCAGCAGCAGGGTTGGAGGTTCACCCCTCCACTTT
j_call: TRBJ1-6
d_call: .
clone_size: .
v_call: TRBV10-1
cdr3_length: 13

cdr3_aa: CSDRKRAYEQYF
cdr3_nt: TGCAGCGACCGGAAGAGGGCCTACGAGCAGTACTTC
j_call: TRBJ2-7
d_call: .
clone_size: .
v_call: TRBV29-1
cdr3_length: 12

cdr3_aa: CASPDGVDTEAFF
cdr3_nt: TGTGCCAGCCCCGACGGGGTAGACACTGAAGCTTTCTTT
j_call: TRBJ1-1
d_call: .
clone_size: .
v_call: TRBV7-9
cdr3_length: 13

cdr3_aa: CRIGTGGGYTF
cdr3_nt: TGCAGGATCGGGACAGGGGGAGGCTACACCTTC
j_call: TRBJ1-2
d_call: TRBD1
clone_size: .
v_call: TRBV20-1
cdr3_length: 11

cdr3_aa: CASSYSQGGEQYF
cdr3_nt: TGTGCCAGCAGTTATAGTCAGGGCGGCGAGCAGTACTTC
j_call: TRBJ2-7
d_call: .
clone_size: few
v_call: TRBV6-9
cdr3_length: 13

cdr3_aa: CATSVTGRKNTEAFF
cdr3_nt: TGTGCCACCAGCGTAACAGGGAGGAAGAACACTGAAGCTTTCTTT
j_call: TRBJ1-1
d_call: .
clone_size: .
v_call: TRBV15
cdr3_length: 15

cdr3_aa: CASSQGVMGRDEQYF
cdr3_nt: TGTGCCAGCAGCCAAGGGGTCATGGGGAGGGACGAGCAGTACTTC
j_call: TRBJ2-7
d_call: TRBD2
clone_size: .
v_call: TRBV11-2
cdr3_length: 15

cdr3_aa: CASSLFFRRGNTIYF
cdr3_nt: TGTGCCAGCAGCTTATTTTTCCGTCGGGGGAACACCATATATTTT
j_call: TRBJ1-3
d_call: .
clone_size: many
v_call: TRBV7-9
cdr3_length: 15

cdr3_aa: CSVWTGGVNQPQHF
cdr3_nt: TGCAGCGTTTGGACAGGGGGGGTCAATCAGCCCCAGCATTTT
j_call: TRBJ1-5
d_call: TRBD1
clone_size: .
v_call: TRBV29-1
cdr3_length: 14

cdr3_aa: CASSLDPPGRGNTGELFF
cdr3_nt: TGCGCCAGCAGCTTGGACCCCCCCGGACGGGGCAACACCGGGGAGCTGTTTTTT
j_call: TRBJ2-2
d_call: .
clone_size: few
v_call: TRBV5-1
cdr3_length: 18

cdr3_aa: CSAGTPPGGEQFF
cdr3_nt: TGCAGCGCCGGGACTCCTCCTGGAGGTGAGCAGTTCTTC
j_call: TRBJ2-1
d_call: .
clone_size: .
v_call: TRBV29-1
cdr3_length: 13

cdr3_aa: CASSLGEDTEAFF
cdr3_nt: TGTGCCAGCAGTTTAGGGGAGGACACTGAAGCTTTCTTT
j_call: TRBJ1-1
d_call: .
clone_size: .
v_call: TRBV7-9
cdr3_length: 13

cdr3_aa: CASSVDGNSGNTIYF
cdr3_nt: TGTGCCAGCAGCGTAGATGGCAACTCTGGAAACACCATATATTTT
j_call: TRBJ1-3
d_call: .
clone_size: many
v_call: TRBV9
cdr3_length: 15

cdr3_aa: CSATDNSYEQYF
cdr3_nt: TGCAGTGCTACGGATAATTCCTACGAGCAGTACTTC
j_call: TRBJ2-7
d_call: .
clone_size: once
v_call: TRBV20-1
cdr3_length: 12

cdr3_aa: CASSYSGDRGQPQHF
cdr3_nt: TGTGCCAGCAGTTACTCGGGGGACAGGGGTCAGCCCCAGCATTTT
j_call: TRBJ1-5
d_call: TRBD1
clone_size: .
v_call: TRBV6-5
cdr3_length: 15

cdr3_aa: CAIRTGAVNEQFF
cdr3_nt: TGTGCCATTCGGACAGGGGCGGTAAATGAGCAGTTCTTC
j_call: TRBJ2-1
d_call: TRBD1
clone_size: .
v_call: TRBV10-3
cdr3_length: 13

cdr3_aa: CASSFNIRGVYEQYF
cdr3_nt: TGTGCCAGCAGTTTCAATATCCGGGGTGTCTACGAGCAGTACTTC
j_call: TRBJ2-7
d_call: .
clone_size: .
v_call: TRBV27
cdr3_length: 15

cdr3_aa: CASGGSANTEAFF
cdr3_nt: TGTGCTAGTGGTGGGTCGGCGAACACTGAAGCTTTCTTT
j_call: TRBJ1-1
d_call: .
clone_size: many
v_call: TRBV12-5
cdr3_length: 13

cdr3_aa: CATPKNPGPPYEQYF
cdr3_nt: TGTGCCACCCCAAAGAATCCGGGGCCCCCCTACGAGCAGTACTTC
j_call: TRBJ2-7
d_call: .
clone_size: few
v_call: TRBV2
cdr3_length: 15

cdr3_aa: CANSLEGAENEKLFF
cdr3_nt: TGTGCCAACAGCCTTGAAGGGGCGGAAAATGAAAAACTGTTTTTT
j_call: TRBJ1-4
d_call: .
clone_size: .
v_call: TRBV25-1
cdr3_length: 15

cdr3_aa: CASSSRRYTEAFF
cdr3_nt: TGTGCCAGCAGCTCCCGCAGGTACACTGAAGCTTTCTTT
j_call: TRBJ1-1
d_call: .
clone_size: .
v_call: TRBV5-5
cdr3_length: 13

cdr3_aa: CATSPHPATNTGELFF
cdr3_nt: TGTGCCACCAGCCCCCATCCCGCCACGAACACCGGGGAGCTGTTTTTT
j_call: TRBJ2-2
d_call: .
clone_size: .
v_call: TRBV15
cdr3_length: 16

cdr3_aa: CASSLVGGGPSEQYF
cdr3_nt: TGCGCCAGCAGCTTGGTTGGAGGGGGCCCCTCCGAGCAGTACTTC
j_call: TRBJ2-7
d_call: .
clone_size: .
v_call: TRBV5-1
cdr3_length: 15

cdr3_aa: CASSPGGGLQPQHF
cdr3_nt: TGTGCCAGCAGCCCCGGGGGGGGCCTGCAGCCCCAGCATTTT
j_call: TRBJ1-5
d_call: .
clone_size: .
v_call: TRBV19
cdr3_length: 14

cdr3_aa: CASSLGSPVPSYEQYF
cdr3_nt: TGTGCCAGCAGCTTAGGTAGCCCGGTCCCCTCCTACGAGCAGTACTTC
j_call: TRBJ2-7
d_call: .
clone_size: .
v_call: TRBV11-2
cdr3_length: 16

cdr3_aa: CASSLEVPQYF
cdr3_nt: TGTGCCAGCAGCTTAGAAGTTCCGCAGTATTTT
j_call: TRBJ2-3
d_call: .
clone_size: once
v_call: TRBV7-9
cdr3_length: 11

cdr3_aa: CASSPGGSSYEQYF
cdr3_nt: TGTGCCAGCAGTCCAGGGGGTAGCTCCTACGAGCAGTACTTC
j_call: TRBJ2-7
d_call: TRBD1
clone_size: .
v_call: TRBV28
cdr3_length: 14

cdr3_aa: CASSADSYSGNTIYF
cdr3_nt: TGTGCCAGCAGCGCGGACAGCTACTCTGGAAACACCATATATTTT
j_call: TRBJ1-3
d_call: .
clone_size: many
v_call: TRBV5-5
cdr3_length: 15

cdr3_aa: CATAQGVQTGELFF
cdr3_nt: TGCGCCACCGCACAGGGAGTACAAACCGGGGAGCTGTTTTTT
j_call: TRBJ2-2
d_call: .
clone_size: many
v_call: TRBV5-1
cdr3_length: 14